A single sample is the source of the 31 T cell receptor beta chains below, sequenced in a study of cytomegalovirus exposure and HLA in healthy donors. PCR used 60 Vbeta primers and 13 Jbeta primers. Assay used: immunoSEQ multiplex PCR; TCRdb lists only in-frame clones, some missing. The sample records around 140,000 clones, around three quarters being singletons. Sequenced: PBMCs. Receptor source: a man in his forties in good health and CMV-seronegative.

The V call is TRBV27, the J call TRBJ1-2; the D gene is possibly TRBD1 (5 bases). Germline CDR1 reads MNHEY; CDR2 reads SMNVEV (reference sequence). This CDR3 contains 15 residues. Trimming left V 4 bases short and J 2 bases short, with 14 bases between. In nucleotides, the CDR3 is TGTGCCAGCAGTTCACGCGCGACAGCGAACTATGGCTACACCTTC. This codes for CASSSRATANYGYTF.

V gene TRBV29-1 combines with J gene TRBJ2-3; 9 nucleotides match TRBD2. The J segment lost 5 bases and the V segment lost 1 base, leaving 7 bases of the junction unmatched. Germline V gene data show CDR1 as SQVTM and CDR2 as ANQGSEA. This CDR3 is 15 amino acids long. The CDR3 spells CSVEGLAGMQDTQYF. The CDR3 nucleotides are TGCAGCGTTGAAGGGCTAGCGGGAATGCAAGATACGCAGTATTTT.

The CDR3 loop is CASSTGHNTGELFF. The CDR3 nucleotides are TGCGCCAGCAGCACCGGACACAACACCGGGGAGCTGTTTTTT. V and J are TRBV5-1 and TRBJ2-2; a possible D gene is TRBD1 (5 bases). The CDR3 has 14 residues. Trimming left V 4 bases short and J 2 bases short, with 9 bases between. CDR1 SGHRS and CDR2 YFSETQ come from the germline V gene.

The J gene is TRBJ1-4, the V gene TRBV11-2, with D unclear. V was trimmed by 0 bases and J by 0 bases, leaving 8 bases between them. The CDR3 runs to 16 residues. In germline, CDR1 is SGHAT, CDR2 FQNNGV. CDR3 amino acids: CASSLDRGSTNEKLFF. The CDR3 region has the DNA TGTGCCAGCAGCTTAGATAGAGGGTCAACTAATGAAAAACTGTTTTTT.

The chain combines TRBV7-9 with TRBJ2-7; 10 bases line up with TRBD1. V shed 1 base and J 3 bases; nucleotides not matched to a gene: 3. Per the germline V gene, CDR1 is SEHNR and CDR2 is FQNEAQ (reference sequence). The CDR3 loop spans 15 amino acids. The CDR3 nucleotides are TGTGCCAGCAGCTTAGGGACAGGGGGACTCTACGAGCAGTACTTC. Amino acids: CASSLGTGGLYEQYF.

The CDR3 nucleotides are TGTGCCTGGACGAGTTCTTGGACTAGCGGGAGGGGGGAGACCCAGTACTTC. This codes for CAWTSSWTSGRGETQYF. The chain is built from TRBV30 and TRBJ2-5, with 15 bases lining up with TRBD2. The V gene's germline CDR1 is GTSNPN and CDR2 SVGIG (reference sequence). With 4 bases clipped from V and 5 bases from J, the junction kept 11 bases outside the gene matches. The CDR3 extends over 17 amino acids.

This clone was counted once. V is TRBV6-6 and J is TRBJ2-5, with D possibly TRBD2 on 5 matching bases. The germline V gene encodes CDR1 MNHNY and CDR2 SVGAGI (reference sequence). V gave up 8 bases and J gave up 1 base, with 11 bases separating them. The CDR3 is made up of 13 amino acids. In DNA form, the CDR3 reads TGTGCCAGCTGTTGGAGGCCCCAAGAGACCCAGTACTTC. Its translation: CASCWRPQETQYF.

This clone was recorded a few times. V and J are TRBV15 and TRBJ2-1, with D perhaps matching TRBD1 (5 bases). The CDR3 has 15 amino acids. V was clipped by 4 bases and J by 2 bases, with 12 bases between them. Germline values: CDR1 LNHNV, CDR2 YYDKDF (reference sequence). CDR3 sequence: CATSIQTDPYNEQFF. The CDR3, as DNA: TGTGCCACCAGCATCCAGACAGACCCCTACAATGAGCAGTTCTTC.

The chain employs TRBV27 and TRBJ2-2; TRBD1 matches at 8 bases. From germline, CDR1 is MNHEY and CDR2 SMNVEV (reference sequence). The CDR3 extends over 14 amino acids. After removal of 4 bases from V and 7 bases from J, the junction contained 5 bases not matched to a gene. In nucleotides, the CDR3 is TGTGCCAGCAGTTACACAGGGGGAGACGGGGAGCTGTTTTTT. Protein product: CASSYTGGDGELFF.

This sequence joins TRBV15 and TRBJ2-7, with TRBD1 identical over 8 bases. The germline gives CDR1 LNHNV, CDR2 YYDKDF (reference sequence). V lost 0 bases, J lost 3 bases, and 4 bases stayed unmatched. This CDR3 is 15 amino acids long. The CDR3, as DNA: TGTGCCACCAGCAGAGATCTAGGACAGGGCTACGAGCAGTACTTC. It specifies CATSRDLGQGYEQYF.

The chain has TRBV2 and TRBJ1-4; D is undetermined. Germline CDR1 SNHLY, CDR2 FYNNEI. The CDR3 runs to 15 residues. Trimming stripped 5 bases from V and 0 bases from J, with 10 bases between. CDR3 loop: CASSTTLSTNEKLFF. The DNA for the CDR3 is TGTGCCAGCAGTACCACATTGTCAACTAATGAAAAACTGTTTTTT.

The chain couples TRBV18 to TRBJ1-2; D gene uncertain. Trimming took off 3 bases at V and 6 bases at J, with 14 bases between the two ends. The CDR3 spans 14 residues. In germline, CDR1 is KGHSH, CDR2 LQKENI. CDR3 DNA: TGTGCCAGCTCACCGCAAGGTGGAGGACATGGCTACACCTTC. Translation: CASSPQGGGHGYTF.

This clone was counted between two and nine times. The gene calls are TRBV2 and TRBJ2-1, with 8 bases matching TRBD2. The CDR3 length is 15 residues. The V and J ends lost 4 bases and 2 bases, in that order; junction bases with no gene match: 4. CDR1 SNHLY and CDR2 FYNNEI come from the germline V gene. In DNA, the CDR3 is TGTGCCAGCAGTGCAGACGGGGGGGCCTACAATGAGCAGTTCTTC. As protein: CASSADGGAYNEQFF.

This clone showed up just a few times. The rearrangement joins TRBV1 to TRBJ2-1; the D call of TRBD1 is as the table states it, not checked on the DNA. TRBV1 is assigned pseudogene status. The CDR3 totals 12 residues. The CDR3 reads CTSSPRVGEQFF. CDR3 DNA sequence: TGCACCAGCAGCCCCAGGGTTGGTGAGCAGTTCTTC.

The chain links TRBV6-1 to TRBJ1-6; 7 bases agree with TRBD1. The J segment lost 12 bases and the V segment lost 2 bases, leaving 10 bases of the junction unmatched. This CDR3 spans 15 amino acids. CDR1 MNHNS and CDR2 SASEGT come from the germline V gene. The CDR3 DNA is TGTGCCAGCAGTGAATTAGGGGCGACAGGGCTACCCCTCCACTTT. Translating gives CASSELGATGLPLHF.

This sequence joins TRBV6-1 and TRBJ2-7; possible D gene TRBD1, 5 bases. This CDR3 spans 15 amino acids. Germline CDR1 and CDR2: MNHNS and SASEGT. Trimming shortened V by 4 bases and J by 5 bases, and 18 bases separated the two germline ends. CDR3 sequence reads: CASSGKQVVGNEQYF. The CDR3 nucleotides read TGTGCCAGCAGTGGGAAACAGGTAGTTGGGAACGAGCAGTACTTC.

This rearrangement joins TRBV6-1 to TRBJ2-5; TRBD2 is a possible D gene (6 bases). The CDR3 spans 13 residues. V lost 10 bases, J lost 5 bases, and 17 bases lay in between. The germline gives CDR1 MNHNS, CDR2 SASEGT. The CDR3 nucleotides are TGTGCCACCACGGGGCCCGCGGGGGAGACCCAGTACTTC. The encoded protein is CATTGPAGETQYF.

This clone appeared a few times. The V and J genes are TRBV5-4 and TRBJ2-5; D not resolved. This CDR3 region has 15 residues. Germline CDR1 is SGHNT and CDR2 is YYREEE (reference sequence). V lost 4 bases, J lost 5 bases, and 18 bases lay in between. The CDR3 DNA reads TGTGCCAGCAGCCGCGCGGATGTTCCTCTGGAGACCCAGTACTTC. Translated, it gives CASSRADVPLETQYF.

The rearrangement uses TRBV7-2 and TRBJ1-2; TRBD1 matches at 10 bases. CDR3 length equals 15 residues. V lost 5 bases, J lost 9 bases, and 12 bases stayed unmatched. CDR1 is SGHTA, CDR2 FQGNSA, per germline. The chain's CDR3 is CASSTRQGASGRYTF. CDR3 DNA sequence: TGTGCCAGCAGCACTAGACAGGGGGCATCCGGGCGCTACACCTTC.

The chain has TRBV27 and TRBJ2-1; 10 nucleotides match TRBD2. J gave up 2 bases and V 1 base, and 5 bases lay outside the gene matches. The germline gives CDR1 MNHEY, CDR2 SMNVEV (reference sequence). CDR3 size: 17 residues. DNA of the CDR3: TGTGCCAGCAGTTTATTATCGAGCGGGGGGGCCTACAATGAGCAGTTCTTC. Its protein product is CASSLLSSGGAYNEQFF.

The V call is TRBV28, the J call TRBJ2-3, with a tentative D call TRBD1 (5 bases). Germline V gives CDR1 MDHEN, CDR2 SYDVKM. CDR3 length equals 15 residues. V was trimmed by 4 bases and J by 0 bases, leaving 11 bases between them. Here the CDR3 reads CASSYRQLSTDTQYF. The CDR3 nucleotides read TGTGCCAGCAGTTACCGACAGCTAAGCACAGATACGCAGTATTTT.

The chain carries TRBV7-3 and TRBJ2-7, with 7 bases identical to TRBD1. Looked up from germline, CDR1 is SGHTA and CDR2 is FQGTGA. J was trimmed by 1 base and V by 5 bases; bases with no gene match: 5. This CDR3 region has 14 residues. DNA of the CDR3: TGTGCCAGCAGCCCGACAGGGATGTCCTACGAGCAGTACTTC. It is translated as CASSPTGMSYEQYF.

The sample holds a few counts of this clone. The chain carries TRBV6-5 and TRBJ2-3, with TRBD2 matching 8 bases. Germline assignment: CDR1 MNHEY and CDR2 SVGAGI. This CDR3 is 16 amino acids long. Unmatched junction bases numbered 5, after V lost 2 bases and J lost 1 base. CDR3 coding DNA: TGTGCCAGCAGTTACGCATGGCGGGGGGGCACAGATACGCAGTATTTT. It specifies CASSYAWRGGTDTQYF.

This chain links TRBV7-9 with TRBJ2-5, with TRBD1 as a possible D gene (6 bases). The CDR3 is 16 residues long. V was shortened by 4 bases and J by 4 bases, with 19 bases between the two germline ends. Germline CDR1 SEHNR, CDR2 FQNEAQ (reference sequence). The CDR3, as DNA: TGTGCCAGCAGCTATAGGGATGGGGGCCCGGGAGAGACCCAGTACTTC. Its protein is CASSYRDGGPGETQYF.

This clone has only one observation. The rearrangement joins TRBV7-9 to TRBJ2-7; D not certain. The germline gives CDR1 SEHNR, CDR2 FQNEAQ (reference sequence). The germline V and J ends were trimmed by 0 bases and 4 bases, with 4 bases remaining between them. The CDR3 has 12 amino acids. The DNA for the CDR3 is TGTGCCAGCAGCTTAGCGCAGTACGAGCAGTACTTC. As protein: CASSLAQYEQYF.

The rearrangement joins TRBV20-1 to TRBJ2-3; the D gene is possibly TRBD2 (5 bases). CDR1 is DFQATT and CDR2 is SNEGSKA in the germline V gene (reference sequence). This CDR3 has 11 residues. The ends were cut back, 6 bases at V and 4 bases at J, with 8 bases in the middle. CDR3 sequence: CSAAEADTQYF. CDR3 DNA sequence: TGCAGTGCGGCGGAGGCAGATACGCAGTATTTT.

V is TRBV5-1 and J is TRBJ2-2, with a tentative D call TRBD2 (6 bases). The CDR3 length is 15 residues. CDR1 is SGHRS, CDR2 YFSETQ, per germline. V lost 3 bases, J lost 0 bases, and 9 bases lay in between. The CDR3 DNA reads as TGCGCCAGCAGCTCGGACTATTCGAACACCGGGGAGCTGTTTTTT. This gives the protein CASSSDYSNTGELFF.

The table lists this clone with a few counts. CDR3: CAWSATGTGRSGNTIYF. The CDR3 DNA follows: TGTGCCTGGAGCGCTACCGGGACAGGGCGGTCTGGAAACACCATATATTTT. This chain links TRBV30 with TRBJ1-3, with TRBD1 matching over 9 bases. This CDR3 spans 17 amino acids. The germline CDR1 and CDR2 sequences are GTSNPN and SVGIG (reference sequence). Trimming removed 3 bases from V and 1 base from J; junction bases left unmatched: 10.

The chain carries TRBV7-9 and TRBJ2-7, with D maybe TRBD1 (5 bases). Trimming left V 1 base short and J 1 base short, with 14 bases between. There are 16 residues in the CDR3. Germline V CDR1 and CDR2: SEHNR, FQNEAQ (reference sequence). The DNA for the CDR3 is TGTGCCAGCAGCTTAGTTGGACACTTGCAATCCTACGAGCAGTACTTC. Amino acid sequence: CASSLVGHLQSYEQYF. The full variable domain, completed using reference TRBV7-9 and TRBJ2-7, is DTGVSQNPRHKITKRGQNVTFRCDPISEHNRLYWYRQTLGQGPEFLTYFQNEAQLEKSRLLSDRFSAERPKGSFSTLEIQRTEQGDSAMYLCASSLVGHLQSYEQYFGPGTRLTVT.

The chain uses TRBV19 and TRBJ2-7; 7 bases line up with TRBD1. V shed 9 bases, J shed 3 bases, and the junction held 14 bases outside the gene matches. This CDR3 is built from 15 residues. The germline CDR1 and CDR2 sequences are LNHDA and SQIVND (reference sequence). The CDR3 is CASRTGTVGDYEQYF. CDR3 DNA: TGTGCCAGCCGGACAGGAACCGTCGGGGACTACGAGCAGTACTTC.

The chain is built from TRBV10-2 and TRBJ1-2, with D tentatively TRBD1 (5 bases). The germline V and J ends were trimmed by 8 bases and 4 bases, with 23 bases remaining between them. The CDR3 extends over 16 amino acids. The germline CDR1 and CDR2 sequences are WSHSY and SAAADI. The CDR3 nucleotides are TGCGCCAGCCGCCTAGCGGGACTCGGGGGTGGCTATGGCTACACCTTC. It is translated as CASRLAGLGGGYGYTF.